This T cell receptor (beta chain) derives from a study of cytomegalovirus exposure and HLA in healthy donors. V was trimmed by 0 bases and J by 3 bases, leaving 6 bases between them. CDR1 is SGHRS and CDR2 is YFSETQ in the germline V gene. The CDR3 covers 14 residues. PCR primers comprised 60 Vbeta and 13 Jbeta primers. In the source study's methods: Later work found 80 million or so unique TCR beta chains, with 10 million to 14 million shared. The table came from immunoSEQ multiplex PCR; TCRdb's copy has only in-frame clones and leaves some out. V, J and clone size reflect that table, while D and trimming were determined from the DNA. Here the sample spans more than 150,000 clones, over 70% being singletons.

The TCR comes from a woman between 40 and 50 years old in good health and CMV-seropositive. V is TRBV5-1 and J is TRBJ2-2; no clear D. Sequencing was carried out using PBMCs. This CDR3 is CASSLGGDTGELFF. CDR3 DNA: TGCGCCAGCAGCTTGGGCGGAGACACCGGGGAGCTGTTTTTT.